Below, 11 T cell receptor beta chains from the same sample are listed, as sequenced in a study of CD8+CD57+ T cells in acquired aplastic anemia. Genomic DNA served as template for TCR beta VDJ and CDR3 profiling. TCRdb passed the reads through MiXCR, listing each CDR3 protein once. Here the sample spans some 180,000 distinct CDR3 sequences, about 47% being singletons. The sample was sorted CD4+, CD8+, or CD8+CD57+ T cells (not recorded which) from PBMCs. The receptors were gathered from a human donor in good health.

The chain joins TRBV10-3 to TRBJ1-6, with 7 bases aligning to TRBD1. V lost 6 bases to trimming and J lost 7 bases; unmatched junction nucleotides: 3. In germline, CDR1 is ENHRY, CDR2 SYGVKD. The CDR3 sequence is 13 residues long. DNA of the CDR3: TGTGCCATCAGGGGACAGACGAATTCACCCCTCCACTTT. Encoded protein: CAIRGQTNSPLHF.

The chain has TRBV9 and TRBJ1-5; D unclear. Between the trimmed V and J ends, which lost 0 bases and 5 bases, there was a span of 9 bases. The germline CDR1 and CDR2 sequences are SGDLS and YYNGEE. The CDR3 consists of 14 residues. The CDR3 protein is CASSVGQEYQPQHF. The CDR3 DNA reads as TGTGCCAGCAGCGTAGGGCAGGAGTATCAGCCCCAGCATTTT.

Concerning this clonotype itself: The germline gene is not matched at one end of the junction; a read error may be the cause. This chain joins TRBV7-9 and TRBJ2-5; D tentatively reads TRBD1 or TRBD2 (5 bases each). The CDR3 runs to 15 residues. Germline loops: CDR1 SEHNR, CDR2 FQNEAQ (reference sequence). The CDR3 here is CACRPKLGRQETQYF. In DNA, the CDR3 is TGTGCCTGCAGACCGAAACTGGGACGGCAAGAGACCCAGTACTTC.

This clonotype was counted ten times or more. V and J are TRBV7-9 and TRBJ1-6; no firm D call. The CDR3 has 15 amino acids. CDR1 is SEHNR and CDR2 is FQNEAQ in the germline V gene (reference sequence). V was pared by 1 base and J by 0 bases, with 4 bases between. The CDR3 loop is CASSLGSSYNSPLHF. In DNA form, the CDR3 reads TGTGCCAGCAGCTTAGGGAGCTCCTATAATTCACCCCTCCACTTT.

There are a few counts of this clonotype. V and J are TRBV7-2 and TRBJ2-7; 8 bases fit TRBD1. In germline, CDR1 is SGHTA, CDR2 FQGNSA. There are 13 residues in the CDR3. After removal of 5 bases from V and 5 bases from J, the junction contained 5 bases not matched to a gene. In nucleotides, the CDR3 is TGTGCCAGCAGCCAAGGACAGGGCCACGAGCAGTACTTC. Encoded protein: CASSQGQGHEQYF. The whole variable domain, filled in from reference TRBV7-2 and TRBJ2-7, reads GAGVSQSPSNKVTEKGKDVELRCDPISGHTALYWYRQSLGQGLEFLIYFQGNSAPDKSGLPSDRFSAERTGGSVSTLTIQRTQQEDSAVYLCASSQGQGHEQYFGPGTRLTVT.

To note about this clonotype: This may stem from a read error, because a much larger clone lies one nucleotide away. The CDR3 end shows no conserved phenylalanine or tryptophan, and so a read error is likely. This chain uses TRBV5-1 with TRBJ2-2; weak D call: TRBD2 (6 bases). This CDR3 has 15 residues. Germline CDR1 SGHRS, CDR2 YFSETQ. V lost 4 bases and J lost 1, with 11 bases in between. The CDR3 DNA reads as TGCGCCAGCAGCCCGGTAGCGGAGAACACCGGGGAGCTGTTTCTT. Its protein product is CASSPVAENTGELFL.

This clonotype appeared a single time. The CDR3: CASSESVRGHTEAFF. In nucleotides, the CDR3 is TGTGCCAGCAGTGAATCTGTCAGGGGACACACTGAAGCTTTCTTT. The rearrangement joins TRBV25-1 to TRBJ1-1; D is perhaps TRBD1 (6 bases). Trimming pared 1 base from V and 3 bases from J, leaving 12 bases between. The CDR3 totals 15 residues. The germline gives CDR1 MGHDK, CDR2 SYGVNS.

V is TRBV7-3 and J is TRBJ2-2; D not resolved. Germline loops: CDR1 SGHTA, CDR2 FQGTGA. The CDR3 runs 15 residues. Between the trimmed V and J ends, which lost 5 bases and 3 bases, there was a span of 13 bases. DNA for the CDR3: TGTGCCAGCAGCCGTCTCGAGGCGGACACCGGGGAGCTGTTTTTT. Its protein product is CASSRLEADTGELFF.

The chain uses TRBV9 and TRBJ2-2, with 7 bases fitting TRBD1. The V and J ends lost 0 bases and 4 bases, in that order; junction bases with no gene match: 3. CDR1 is SGDLS, CDR2 YYNGEE, per germline. This CDR3 has 15 amino acids. This chain's CDR3 is CASSVGQGGTGELFF. CDR3 DNA sequence: TGTGCCAGCAGCGTAGGACAGGGTGGCACCGGGGAGCTGTTTTTT.

Turning to this clonotype: At one end the junction does not follow the germline gene, possibly because of a read error. V usage is TRBV11-1 and J usage is TRBJ2-1; D may be TRBD2 (5 bases). The CDR3 has 16 residues. The germline CDR1 and CDR2 sequences are SGHAT and FQDESV (reference sequence). CDR3 sequence (DNA): TGTGCCAGCGGCTTAGTGATTTGCCTCGGGAACAATGAGCAGTTCTTC. Translating it yields CASGLVICLGNNEQFF. Full variable domain (outside the CDR3, taken from reference TRBV11-1 and TRBJ2-1): EAEVAQSPRYKITEKSQAVAFWCDPISGHATLYWYRQILGQGPELLVQFQDESVVDDSQLPKDRFSAERLKGVDSTLKIQPAELGDSAMYLCASGLVICLGNNEQFFGPGTRLTVL.

The chain joins TRBV5-1 to TRBJ2-3; 8 bases line up with TRBD1. CDR3 size: 14 residues. CDR1 SGHRS and CDR2 YFSETQ come from the germline V gene. The J segment lost 4 bases and the V segment lost 1 base, leaving 2 bases of the junction unmatched. CDR3 in amino acids: CASSLPTGADTQYF. CDR3 nucleotides: TGCGCCAGCAGCTTGCCGACAGGGGCAGATACGCAGTATTTT.